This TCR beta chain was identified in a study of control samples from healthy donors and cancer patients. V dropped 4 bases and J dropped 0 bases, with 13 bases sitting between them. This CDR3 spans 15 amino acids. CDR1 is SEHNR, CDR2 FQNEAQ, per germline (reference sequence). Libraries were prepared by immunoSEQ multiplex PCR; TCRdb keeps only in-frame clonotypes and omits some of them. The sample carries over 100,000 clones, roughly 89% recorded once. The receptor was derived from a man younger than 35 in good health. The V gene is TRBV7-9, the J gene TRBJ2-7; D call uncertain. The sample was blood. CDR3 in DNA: TGTGCCAGCAGCTCTTCTAACCACCTCTCCTACGAGCAGTACTTC. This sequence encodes CASSSSNHLSYEQYF.